This T cell receptor (beta chain) was documented in a study of blood T cell repertoires in COVID-19 (dated by TCRdb to 2018 to 2020). In terms of the full investigation: Collaborator samples came from the United States, Italy and Spain and covered acute and convalescent phases of COVID-19. The prospective study material was composed of cDNA or gDNA derived from T cells, B-cell-depleted T cells, or PBMCs. The dataset comprised deeply sampled blood TCRbeta repertoires from subjects exposed to, actively infected with, or recovered from COVID-19. The repertoires were made available in a free public database intended to serve as a resource for research on the immune response to SARS-CoV-2. Samples came from the ongoing ImmuneRACE study (first 160 participants) plus 1,254 subjects from 6 global collaborators. Sample metadata almost always included a de-identified subject ID, COVID-19 status, age in years and sex. Where available, HLA class I and class II types were obtained from metadata supplied by the sample provider rather than from assay-based typing.

Another Seattle source contributed samples from volunteer blood donors who had recovered from COVID-19. Collaborating institutions collected whole blood in K2EDTA tubes following their own protocols. For TCRbeta analysis, collaborators shipped samples as frozen whole blood, isolated PBMCs, or DNA extracted from either of those sample types. Overall results and qualifications from the work: The quantity of clinical and demographic metadata differed by source and by participant and was supplied without curation.

V loses 0 bases of germline sequence and J loses 5 bases, and the interval between the two ends is 11 bases. The CDR3 measures 14 amino acids from cysteine to phenylalanine. The entry retains the CDR3 DNA only, 42 bases that are in frame from base 1. CDR1 and CDR2, looked up from the germline V gene (reference sequence), are SGHKS and YYEKEE. TCRbeta CDR3 regions were amplified from genomic DNA using the immunoSEQ Assay, a bias-controlled multiplex PCR. In the paper's pipeline: The number of nucleated cells in each sample was estimated from the amplification of reference gene primers within the assay. To quantify the absolute abundance of each unique TCRbeta CDR3 rearrangement, sequence reads were collapsed and filtered. For each sample, productive Simpson clonality was calculated as the square root of Simpson's diversity index across productive rearrangements. TCRdb took this table from immuneACCESS and kept in-frame rearrangements with V and J called. Such tables lack part of the clones; where checked against another copy, unresolved V genes explain under half of the gap, and the rest is unexplained. V and J calls and clone size are those listed in that table; D and trimming were worked out from the DNA. The sample table lists hundreds of thousands of clones, over 80% of them with a count of one. Around 1.5% of the sample belongs to the ten largest clones.

With regard to this clone: Its cognate antigen has yet to be identified. Per-base quality was not reported, and no clone a single base away is much larger than it.

The chain is assembled from TRBV5-5 and TRBJ2-5; TRBD2 might be the D gene, on 5 matching bases. Sample: peripheral blood. This receptor was identified in a woman aged 40 to 49 who had recovered from COVID-19. The CDR3 loop reads CASSLGGFRETQYF. At the DNA level, the sequence is TGTGCCAGCAGCTTGGGAGGGTTTCGTGAGACCCAGTACTTC.